The T cell receptor beta chain described here comes from a study of tumor-infiltrating lymphocytes in primary liver carcinoma. Using a constant-region primer together with ProtoScript II reverse transcriptase, TCR beta cDNA was made from approximately 500 ng of total RNA. Slightly modified ARM-PCR served as the procedure for the TCR beta libraries. These libraries came from three rounds of nested multiplex PCR. TRBV1-TRBV30 forward and Cbeta reverse primers drove the first two roughly 10-cycle rounds. TCRdb re-called the multiplex PCR reads through MiXCR, storing one row per CDR3 protein. This table holds about 320,000 distinct CDR3 sequences, 50% to 75% found once. V shed 3 bases and J shed 9 bases, with 12 bases lying between them. The CDR3 is 14 amino acids. Researchers drew blood RNA from unsorted whole blood and extracted germline DNA as well.

The TCR was taken from a young woman with primary liver carcinoma and hepatitis B virus infection. The chain combines TRBV12-3 or TRBV12-4 with TRBJ1-6, with D perhaps matching TRBD1 (6 bases). Specimen: peripheral blood. The CDR3 here is CASSLGHGSSPLHF. The DNA for the CDR3 is TGTGCCAGCAGTTTGGGACACGGGAGTTCACCCCTCCACTTT.